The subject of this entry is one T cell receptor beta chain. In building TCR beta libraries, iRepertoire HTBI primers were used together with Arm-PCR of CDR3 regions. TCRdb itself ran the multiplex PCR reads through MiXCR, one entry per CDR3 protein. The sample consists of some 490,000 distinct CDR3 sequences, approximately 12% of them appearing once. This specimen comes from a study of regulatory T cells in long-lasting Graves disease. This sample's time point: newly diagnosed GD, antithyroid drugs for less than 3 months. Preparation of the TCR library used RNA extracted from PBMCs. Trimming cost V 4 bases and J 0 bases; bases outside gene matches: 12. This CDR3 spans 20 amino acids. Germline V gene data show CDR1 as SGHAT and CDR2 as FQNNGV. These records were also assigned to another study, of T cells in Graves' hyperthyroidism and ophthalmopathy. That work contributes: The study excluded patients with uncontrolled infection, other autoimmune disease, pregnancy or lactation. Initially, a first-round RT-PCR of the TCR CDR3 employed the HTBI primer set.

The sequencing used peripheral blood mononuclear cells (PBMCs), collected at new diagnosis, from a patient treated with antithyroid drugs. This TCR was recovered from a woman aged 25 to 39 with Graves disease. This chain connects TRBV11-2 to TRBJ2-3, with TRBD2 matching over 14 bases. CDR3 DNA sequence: TGTGCCAGCAGCTCCAGGTTGAAGACTAGCGGGAGGGCTAGCACAGATACGCAGTATTTT. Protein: CASSSRLKTSGRASTDTQYF.